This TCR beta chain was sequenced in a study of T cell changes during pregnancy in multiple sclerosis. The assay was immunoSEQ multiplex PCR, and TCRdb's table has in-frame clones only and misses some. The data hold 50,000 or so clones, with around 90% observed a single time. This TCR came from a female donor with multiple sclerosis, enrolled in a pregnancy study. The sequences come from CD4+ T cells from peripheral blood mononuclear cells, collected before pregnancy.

CDR3 loop: CAISEGPGRETQYF. The CDR3 DNA follows: TGTGCCATCAGTGAGGGACCGGGGAGGGAGACCCAGTACTTC. V gene TRBV10-3 combines with J gene TRBJ2-5; D possibly corresponds to TRBD2 (6 bases). Germline values: CDR1 ENHRY, CDR2 SYGVKD. The CDR3 covers 14 residues. Trimming shortened V by 2 bases and J by 5 bases, and 12 bases separated the two germline ends.